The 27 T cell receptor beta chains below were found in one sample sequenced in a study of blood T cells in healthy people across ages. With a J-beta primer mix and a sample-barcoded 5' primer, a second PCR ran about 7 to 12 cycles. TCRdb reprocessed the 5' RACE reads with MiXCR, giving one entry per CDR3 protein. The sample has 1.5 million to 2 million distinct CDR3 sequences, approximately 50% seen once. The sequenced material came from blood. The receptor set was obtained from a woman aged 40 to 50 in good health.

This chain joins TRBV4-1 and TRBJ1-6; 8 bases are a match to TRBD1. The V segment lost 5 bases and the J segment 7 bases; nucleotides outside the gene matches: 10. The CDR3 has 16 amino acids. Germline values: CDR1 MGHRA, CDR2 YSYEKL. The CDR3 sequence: CASSSGTTGVNSPLHF. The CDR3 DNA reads TGCGCCAGCAGCAGTGGAACGACAGGGGTGAATTCACCCCTCCACTTT.

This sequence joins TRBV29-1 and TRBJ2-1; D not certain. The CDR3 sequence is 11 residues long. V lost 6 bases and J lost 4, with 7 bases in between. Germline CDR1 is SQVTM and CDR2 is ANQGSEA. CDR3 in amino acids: CSVKVYNEQFF. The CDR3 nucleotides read TGCAGCGTGAAAGTGTACAATGAGCAGTTCTTC.

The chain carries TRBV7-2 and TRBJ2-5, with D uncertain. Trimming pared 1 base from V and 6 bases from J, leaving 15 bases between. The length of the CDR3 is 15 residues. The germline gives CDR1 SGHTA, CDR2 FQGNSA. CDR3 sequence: CASSLEGLVKKTQYF. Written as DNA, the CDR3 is TGTGCCAGCAGCTTAGAAGGTCTAGTCAAAAAGACCCAGTACTTC.

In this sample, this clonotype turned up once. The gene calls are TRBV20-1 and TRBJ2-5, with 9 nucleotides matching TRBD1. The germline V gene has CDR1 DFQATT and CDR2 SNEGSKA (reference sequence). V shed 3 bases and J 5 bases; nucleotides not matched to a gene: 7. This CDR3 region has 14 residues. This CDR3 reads CSARLQGAGETQYF. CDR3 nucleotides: TGCAGTGCTAGGCTACAGGGGGCCGGGGAGACCCAGTACTTC.

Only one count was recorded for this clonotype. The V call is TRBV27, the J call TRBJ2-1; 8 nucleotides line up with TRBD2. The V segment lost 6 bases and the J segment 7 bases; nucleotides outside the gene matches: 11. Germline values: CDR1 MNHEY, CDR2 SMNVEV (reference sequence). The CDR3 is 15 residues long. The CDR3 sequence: CASRRAGGLVNEQFF. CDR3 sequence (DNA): TGTGCCAGCAGGAGGGCCGGGGGACTAGTGAATGAGCAGTTCTTC.

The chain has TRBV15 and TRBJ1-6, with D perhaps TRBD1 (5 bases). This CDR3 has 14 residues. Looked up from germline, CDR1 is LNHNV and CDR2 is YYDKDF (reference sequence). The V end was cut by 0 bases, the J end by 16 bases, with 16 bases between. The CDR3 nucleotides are TGTGCCACCAGCAGAGATCGGGGACCGCTTTTTCTCCACTTT. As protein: CATSRDRGPLFLHF.

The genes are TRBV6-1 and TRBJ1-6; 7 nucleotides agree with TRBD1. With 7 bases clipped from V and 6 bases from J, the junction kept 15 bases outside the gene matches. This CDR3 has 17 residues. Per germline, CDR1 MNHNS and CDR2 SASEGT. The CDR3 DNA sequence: TGTGCCAGCATGGGGGGGACAGTTGCCTTGGGTAATTCACCCCTCCACTTT. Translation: CASMGGTVALGNSPLHF.

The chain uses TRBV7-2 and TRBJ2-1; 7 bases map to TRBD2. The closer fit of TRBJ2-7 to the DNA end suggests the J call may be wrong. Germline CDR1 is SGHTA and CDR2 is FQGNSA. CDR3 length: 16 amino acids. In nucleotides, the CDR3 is TGTGCCAGCAGCTTGGAGAGCGGGGTCTCCTACAATGAGCAGTACTTC. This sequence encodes CASSLESGVSYNEQYF.

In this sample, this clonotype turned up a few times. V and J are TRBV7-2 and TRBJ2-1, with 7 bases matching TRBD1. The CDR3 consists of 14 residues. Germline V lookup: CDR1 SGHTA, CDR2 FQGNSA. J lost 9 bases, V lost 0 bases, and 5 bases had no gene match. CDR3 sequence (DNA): TGTGCCAGCAGCTTAGCGATGACAGGGCGTGAGCAGTTCTTC. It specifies CASSLAMTGREQFF. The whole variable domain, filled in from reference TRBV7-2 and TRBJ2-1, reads GAGVSQSPSNKVTEKGKDVELRCDPISGHTALYWYRQSLGQGLEFLIYFQGNSAPDKSGLPSDRFSAERTGGSVSTLTIQRTQQEDSAVYLCASSLAMTGREQFFGPGTRLTVL.

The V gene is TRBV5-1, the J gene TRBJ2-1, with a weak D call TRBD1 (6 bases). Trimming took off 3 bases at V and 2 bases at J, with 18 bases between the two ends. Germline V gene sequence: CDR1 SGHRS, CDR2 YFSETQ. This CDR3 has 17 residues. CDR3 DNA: TGCGCCAGCAGCTCCGGGAAGAGGGGGACCCCCTACAATGAGCAGTTCTTC. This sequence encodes CASSSGKRGTPYNEQFF. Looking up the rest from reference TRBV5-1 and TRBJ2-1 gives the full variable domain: KAGVTQTPRYLIKTRGQQVTLSCSPISGHRSVSWYQQTPGQGLQFLFEYFSETQRNKGNFPGRFSGRQFSNSRSEMNVSTLELGDSALYLCASSSGKRGTPYNEQFFGPGTRLTVL.

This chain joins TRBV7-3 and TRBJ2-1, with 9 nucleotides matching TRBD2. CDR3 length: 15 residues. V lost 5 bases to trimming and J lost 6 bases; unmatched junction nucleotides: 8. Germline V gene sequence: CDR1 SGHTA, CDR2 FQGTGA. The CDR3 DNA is TGTGCCAGCAGCGCACGCGGGGGGGCTTCCAATGAGCAGTTCTTC. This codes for CASSARGGASNEQFF.

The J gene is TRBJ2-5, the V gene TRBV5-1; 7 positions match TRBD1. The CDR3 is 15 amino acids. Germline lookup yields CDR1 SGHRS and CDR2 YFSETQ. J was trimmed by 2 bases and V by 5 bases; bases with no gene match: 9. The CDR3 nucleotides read TGCGCCAGCAGACACGGACCGGGACAGCAAGAGACCCAGTACTTC. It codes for CASRHGPGQQETQYF.

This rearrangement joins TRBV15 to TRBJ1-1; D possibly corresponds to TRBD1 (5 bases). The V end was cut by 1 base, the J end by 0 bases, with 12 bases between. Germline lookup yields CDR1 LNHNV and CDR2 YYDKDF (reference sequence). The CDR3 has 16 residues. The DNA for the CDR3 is TGTGCCACCAGCAGAGGGGTTGGGGGGATGAACACTGAAGCTTTCTTT. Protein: CATSRGVGGMNTEAFF.

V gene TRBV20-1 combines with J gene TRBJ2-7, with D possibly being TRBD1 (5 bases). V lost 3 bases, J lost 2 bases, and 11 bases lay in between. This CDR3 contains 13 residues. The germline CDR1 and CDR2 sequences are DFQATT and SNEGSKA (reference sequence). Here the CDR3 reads CSARRTLPYEQYF. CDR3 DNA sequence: TGCAGTGCTAGGAGGACATTACCCTACGAGCAGTACTTC.

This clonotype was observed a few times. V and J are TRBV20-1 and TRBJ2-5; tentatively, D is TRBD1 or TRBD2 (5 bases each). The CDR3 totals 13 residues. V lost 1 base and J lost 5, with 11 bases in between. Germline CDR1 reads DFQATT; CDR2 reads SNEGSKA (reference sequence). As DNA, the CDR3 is TGCAGTGCTAGAGGGGCCGGGGCGGAGACCCAGTACTTC. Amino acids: CSARGAGAETQYF.

The CDR3 DNA is TGCAGTGCGGGACCAGGGAGGGATCAGCCCCAGCATTTT. This sequence encodes CSAGPGRDQPQHF. The chain uses TRBV20-1 and TRBJ1-5; possible D gene TRBD1, 5 bases. This CDR3 spans 13 amino acids. Germline lookup yields CDR1 DFQATT and CDR2 SNEGSKA (reference sequence). V was shortened by 6 bases and J by 5 bases, with 14 bases between the two germline ends.

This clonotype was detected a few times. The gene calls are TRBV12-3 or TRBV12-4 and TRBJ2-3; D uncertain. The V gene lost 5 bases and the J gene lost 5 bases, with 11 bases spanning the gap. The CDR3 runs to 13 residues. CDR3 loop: CASSGRQRDTQYF. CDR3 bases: TGTGCCAGCAGTGGCCGTCAGAGAGATACGCAGTATTTT.

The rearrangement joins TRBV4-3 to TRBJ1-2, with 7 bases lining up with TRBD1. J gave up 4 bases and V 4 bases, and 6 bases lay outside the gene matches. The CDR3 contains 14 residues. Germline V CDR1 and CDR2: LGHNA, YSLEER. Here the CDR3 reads CASSPGDRAYGYTF. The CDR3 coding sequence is TGCGCCAGCAGCCCCGGGGACAGAGCCTATGGCTACACCTTC.

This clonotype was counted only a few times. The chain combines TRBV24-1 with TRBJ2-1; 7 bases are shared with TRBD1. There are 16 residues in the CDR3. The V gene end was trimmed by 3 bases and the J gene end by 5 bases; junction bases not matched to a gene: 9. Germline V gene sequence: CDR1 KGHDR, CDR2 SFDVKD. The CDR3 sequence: CATSDAGTAIDNEQFF. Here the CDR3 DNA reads TGTGCCACCAGTGATGCCGGGACAGCAATAGACAATGAGCAGTTCTTC.

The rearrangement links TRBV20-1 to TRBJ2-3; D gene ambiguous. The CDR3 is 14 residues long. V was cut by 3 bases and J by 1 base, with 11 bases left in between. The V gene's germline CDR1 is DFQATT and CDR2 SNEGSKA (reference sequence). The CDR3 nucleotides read TGCAGTGCTAGGGACCTAGAAGGCACAGATACGCAGTATTTT. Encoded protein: CSARDLEGTDTQYF.

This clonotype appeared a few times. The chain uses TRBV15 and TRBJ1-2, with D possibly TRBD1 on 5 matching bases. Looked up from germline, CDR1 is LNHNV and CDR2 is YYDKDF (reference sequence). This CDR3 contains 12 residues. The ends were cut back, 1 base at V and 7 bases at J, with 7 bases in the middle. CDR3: CATSRATAGYTF. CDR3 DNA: TGTGCCACCAGCAGAGCGACAGCTGGCTACACCTTC.

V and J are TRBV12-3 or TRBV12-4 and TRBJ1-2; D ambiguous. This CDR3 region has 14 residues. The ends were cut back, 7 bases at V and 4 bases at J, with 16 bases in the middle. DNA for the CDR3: TGTGCCAGCACCCCCTCGGCCTTCGCCTATGGCTACACCTTC. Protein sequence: CASTPSAFAYGYTF.

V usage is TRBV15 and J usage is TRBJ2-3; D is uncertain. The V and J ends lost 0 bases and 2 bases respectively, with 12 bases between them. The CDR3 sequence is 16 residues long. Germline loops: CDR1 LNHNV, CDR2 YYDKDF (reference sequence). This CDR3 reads CATSRDQLFPTDTQYF. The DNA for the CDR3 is TGTGCCACCAGCAGAGATCAACTCTTCCCCACAGATACGCAGTATTTT.

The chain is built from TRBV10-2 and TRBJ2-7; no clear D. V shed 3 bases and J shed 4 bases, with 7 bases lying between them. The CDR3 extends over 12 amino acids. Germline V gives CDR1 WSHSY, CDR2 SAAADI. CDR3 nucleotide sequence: TGCGCCAGCAGTGACAAGCAGTACGAGCAGTACTTC. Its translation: CASSDKQYEQYF.

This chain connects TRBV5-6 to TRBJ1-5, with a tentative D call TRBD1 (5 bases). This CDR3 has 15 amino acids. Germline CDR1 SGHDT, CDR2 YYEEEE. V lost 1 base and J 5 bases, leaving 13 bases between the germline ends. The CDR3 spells CASSLSVGTYQPQHF. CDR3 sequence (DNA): TGTGCCAGCAGCTTGTCCGTGGGGACGTATCAGCCCCAGCATTTT.

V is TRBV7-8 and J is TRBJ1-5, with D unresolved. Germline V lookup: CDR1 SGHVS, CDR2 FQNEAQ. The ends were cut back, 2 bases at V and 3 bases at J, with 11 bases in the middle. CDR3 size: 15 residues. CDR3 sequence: CASSLLGSLNQPQHF. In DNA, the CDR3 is TGTGCCAGCAGCTTACTCGGCAGCCTCAATCAGCCCCAGCATTTT. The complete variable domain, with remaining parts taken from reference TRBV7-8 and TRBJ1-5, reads GAGVSQSPRYKVAKRGQDVALRCDPISGHVSLFWYQQALGQGPEFLTYFQNEAQLDKSGLPSDRFFAERPEGSVSTLKIQRTQQEDSAVYLCASSLLGSLNQPQHFGDGTRLSIL.

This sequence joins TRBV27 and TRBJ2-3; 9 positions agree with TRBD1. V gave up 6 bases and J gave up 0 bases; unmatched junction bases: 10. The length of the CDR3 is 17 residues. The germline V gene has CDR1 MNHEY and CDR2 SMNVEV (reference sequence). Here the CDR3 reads CASRRGQGPYSTDTQYF. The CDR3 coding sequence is TGTGCCAGCAGACGCGGACAGGGGCCGTATAGCACAGATACGCAGTATTTT.